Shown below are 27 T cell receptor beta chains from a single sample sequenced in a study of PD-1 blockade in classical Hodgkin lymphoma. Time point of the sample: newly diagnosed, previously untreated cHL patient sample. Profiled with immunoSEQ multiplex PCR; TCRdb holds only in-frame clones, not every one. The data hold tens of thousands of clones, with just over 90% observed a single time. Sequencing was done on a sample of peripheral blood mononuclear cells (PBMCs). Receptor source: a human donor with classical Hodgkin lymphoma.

The CDR3 DNA reads as TGTGCCAGTAGTAAGGGACCCCTGGGGGTCGATGAGCAGTTCTTC. Translation gives CASSKGPLGVDEQFF. The chain carries TRBV19 and TRBJ2-1, with D possibly being TRBD1 or TRBD2 (5 bases each). Trimming shortened V by 4 bases and J by 8 bases, and 18 bases separated the two germline ends. Germline V lookup: CDR1 LNHDA, CDR2 SQIVND (reference sequence). This CDR3 is 15 amino acids long.

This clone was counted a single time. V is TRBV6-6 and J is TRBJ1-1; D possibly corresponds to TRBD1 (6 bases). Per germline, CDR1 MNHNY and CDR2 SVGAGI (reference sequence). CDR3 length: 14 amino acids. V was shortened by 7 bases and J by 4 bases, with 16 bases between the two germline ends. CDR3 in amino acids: CASTTVGASTEAFF. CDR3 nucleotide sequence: TGTGCCAGCACCACCGTGGGGGCTTCCACTGAAGCTTTCTTT.

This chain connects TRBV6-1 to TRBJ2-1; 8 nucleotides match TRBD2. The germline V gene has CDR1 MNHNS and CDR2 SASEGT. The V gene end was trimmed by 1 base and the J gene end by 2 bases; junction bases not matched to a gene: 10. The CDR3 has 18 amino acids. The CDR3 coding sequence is TGTGCCAGCAGTGAAGGAGTCAAGCGGGAGTCTCCCTACAATGAGCAGTTCTTC. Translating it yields CASSEGVKRESPYNEQFF.

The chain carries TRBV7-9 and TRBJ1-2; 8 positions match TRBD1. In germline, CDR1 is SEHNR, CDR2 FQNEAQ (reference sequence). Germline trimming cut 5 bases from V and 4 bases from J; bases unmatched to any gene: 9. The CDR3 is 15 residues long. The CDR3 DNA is TGTGCCAGCAGCCCTGGGACAGGAGATGCCTATGGCTACACCTTC. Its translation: CASSPGTGDAYGYTF.

In DNA form, the CDR3 reads TGCGCCAGCAGTAATGAGCGGAGCACAGATACGCAGTATTTT. This codes for CASSNERSTDTQYF. The genes are TRBV10-1 and TRBJ2-3, with a weak D call TRBD2 (5 bases). The CDR3 consists of 14 residues. Germline-derived CDR1 and CDR2 are WNHNN and SYGVQD (reference sequence). V lost 5 bases and J lost 0, with 9 bases in between.

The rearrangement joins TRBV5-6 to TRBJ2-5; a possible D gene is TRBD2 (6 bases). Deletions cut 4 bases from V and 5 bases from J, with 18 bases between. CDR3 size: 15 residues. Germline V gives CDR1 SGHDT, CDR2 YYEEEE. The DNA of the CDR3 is TGTGCCAGCAGCCCGCTTCCGGGGGTGGTGGAGACCCAGTACTTC. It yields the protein CASSPLPGVVETQYF.

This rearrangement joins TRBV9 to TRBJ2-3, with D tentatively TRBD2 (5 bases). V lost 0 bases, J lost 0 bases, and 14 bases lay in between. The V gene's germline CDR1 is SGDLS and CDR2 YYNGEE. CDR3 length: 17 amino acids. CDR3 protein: CASSVAGSATSTDTQYF. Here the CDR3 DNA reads TGTGCCAGCAGCGTAGCTGGGAGCGCCACTAGCACAGATACGCAGTATTTT.

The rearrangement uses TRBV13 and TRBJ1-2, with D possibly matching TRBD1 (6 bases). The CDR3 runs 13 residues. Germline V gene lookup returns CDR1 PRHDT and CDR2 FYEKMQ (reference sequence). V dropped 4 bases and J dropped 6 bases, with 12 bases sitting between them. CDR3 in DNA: TGTGCCAGCAGCTCCATCAACAGGGATGGCTACACCTTC. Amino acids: CASSSINRDGYTF.

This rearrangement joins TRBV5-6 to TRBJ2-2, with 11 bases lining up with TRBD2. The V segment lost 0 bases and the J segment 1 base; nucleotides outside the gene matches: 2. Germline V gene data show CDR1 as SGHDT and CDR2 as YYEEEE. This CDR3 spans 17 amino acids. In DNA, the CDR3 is TGTGCCAGCAGCTTGGGTGGACTAGCGGGGAACACCGGGGAGCTGTTTTTT. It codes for CASSLGGLAGNTGELFF. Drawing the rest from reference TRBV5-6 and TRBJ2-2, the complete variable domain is DAGVTQSPTHLIKTRGQQVTLRCSPKSGHDTVSWYQQALGQGPQFIFQYYEEEERQRGNFPDRFSGHQFPNYSSELNVNALLLGDSALYLCASSLGGLAGNTGELFFGEGSRLTVL.

In DNA, the CDR3 is TGTGCCAGCAGCAATCAGGGTCGCCAGTACTTC. It yields the protein CASSNQGRQYF. The chain uses TRBV7-2 and TRBJ2-4; D is possibly TRBD1 (5 bases). Trimming removed 5 bases at V and 13 bases at J, with 12 bases between. This CDR3 is built from 11 residues. Germline loops: CDR1 SGHTA, CDR2 FQGNSA.

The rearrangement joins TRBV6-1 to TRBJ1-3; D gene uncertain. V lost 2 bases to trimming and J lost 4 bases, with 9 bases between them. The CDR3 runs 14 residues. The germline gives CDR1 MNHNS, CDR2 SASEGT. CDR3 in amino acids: CASSEQDGGNTIYF. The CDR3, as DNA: TGTGCCAGCAGTGAACAGGACGGAGGAAACACCATATATTTT.

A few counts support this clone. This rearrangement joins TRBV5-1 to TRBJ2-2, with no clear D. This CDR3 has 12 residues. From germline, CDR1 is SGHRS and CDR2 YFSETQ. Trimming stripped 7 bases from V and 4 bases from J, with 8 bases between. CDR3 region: CASASLTGELFF. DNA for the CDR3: TGCGCCAGCGCATCGCTCACCGGGGAGCTGTTTTTT.

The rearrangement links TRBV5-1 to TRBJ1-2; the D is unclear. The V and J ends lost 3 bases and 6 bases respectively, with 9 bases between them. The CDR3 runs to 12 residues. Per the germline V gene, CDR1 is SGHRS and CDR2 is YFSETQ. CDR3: CASSYLGDGYTF. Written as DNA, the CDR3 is TGCGCCAGCAGCTACCTCGGGGATGGCTACACCTTC.

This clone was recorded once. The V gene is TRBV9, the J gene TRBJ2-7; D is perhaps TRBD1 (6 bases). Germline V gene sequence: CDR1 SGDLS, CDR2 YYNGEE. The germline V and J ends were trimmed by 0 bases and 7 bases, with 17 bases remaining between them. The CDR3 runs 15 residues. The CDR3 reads CASSVDPGHSREQYF. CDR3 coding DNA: TGTGCCAGCAGCGTAGACCCGGGACATTCTAGAGAGCAGTACTTC.

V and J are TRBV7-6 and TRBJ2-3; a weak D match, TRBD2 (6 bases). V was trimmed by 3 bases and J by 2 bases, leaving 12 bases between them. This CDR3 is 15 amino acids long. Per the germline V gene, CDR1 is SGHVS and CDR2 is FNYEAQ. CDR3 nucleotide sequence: TGTGCCAGCAGCTTTTTAGCGGAACACACAGATACGCAGTATTTT. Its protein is CASSFLAEHTDTQYF. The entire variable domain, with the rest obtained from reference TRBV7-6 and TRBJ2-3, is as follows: GAGVSQSPRYKVTKRGQDVALRCDPISGHVSLYWYRQALGQGPEFLTYFNYEAQQDKSGLPNDRFSAERPEGSISTLTIQRTEQRDSAMYRCASSFLAEHTDTQYFGPGTRLTVL.

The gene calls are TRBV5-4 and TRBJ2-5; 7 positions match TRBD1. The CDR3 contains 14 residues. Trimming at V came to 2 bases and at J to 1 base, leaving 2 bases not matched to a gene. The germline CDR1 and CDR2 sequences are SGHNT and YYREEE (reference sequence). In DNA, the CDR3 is TGTGCCAGCAGCTTCCCAGGGGGCCAAGAGACCCAGTACTTC. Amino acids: CASSFPGGQETQYF.

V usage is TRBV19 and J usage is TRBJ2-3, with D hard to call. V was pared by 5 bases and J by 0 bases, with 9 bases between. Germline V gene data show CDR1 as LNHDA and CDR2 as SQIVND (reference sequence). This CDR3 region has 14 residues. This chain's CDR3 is CASSGRASTDTQYF. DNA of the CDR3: TGTGCCAGTAGTGGCCGCGCTAGCACAGATACGCAGTATTTT.

CDR3 loop: CASSQEGANTGELFF. For the CDR3, the DNA is TGTGCCAGCAGCCAAGAGGGGGCGAACACCGGGGAGCTGTTTTTT. The rearrangement links TRBV4-2 to TRBJ2-2, with D perhaps assigned TRBD1 or TRBD2 (5 bases each). The CDR3 extends over 15 amino acids. V was shortened by 0 bases and J by 0 bases, with 5 bases between the two germline ends. Germline V CDR1 and CDR2: LGHNA, YNFKEQ.

CDR3 protein: CASSIPYNGYTF. CDR3 coding DNA: TGTGCCAGTAGTATTCCCTATAACGGCTACACCTTC. The chain recombines TRBV19 with TRBJ1-2, with D unresolved. CDR3 length equals 12 residues. Germline CDR1 and CDR2: LNHDA and SQIVND (reference sequence). V lost 3 bases to trimming and J lost 8 bases, with 10 bases between them.

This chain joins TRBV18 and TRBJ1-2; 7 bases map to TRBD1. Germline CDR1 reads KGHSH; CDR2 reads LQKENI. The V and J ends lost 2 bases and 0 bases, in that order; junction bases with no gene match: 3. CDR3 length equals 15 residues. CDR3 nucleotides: TGTGCCAGCTCACCAGCGACAGGGACTAACTATGGCTACACCTTC. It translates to CASSPATGTNYGYTF.

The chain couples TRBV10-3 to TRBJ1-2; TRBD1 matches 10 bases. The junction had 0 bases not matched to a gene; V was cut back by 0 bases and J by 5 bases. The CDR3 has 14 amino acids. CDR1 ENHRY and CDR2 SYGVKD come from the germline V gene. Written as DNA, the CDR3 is TGTGCCATCAGTGAGTCGGGACAGGGGTATGGCTACACCTTC. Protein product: CAISESGQGYGYTF.

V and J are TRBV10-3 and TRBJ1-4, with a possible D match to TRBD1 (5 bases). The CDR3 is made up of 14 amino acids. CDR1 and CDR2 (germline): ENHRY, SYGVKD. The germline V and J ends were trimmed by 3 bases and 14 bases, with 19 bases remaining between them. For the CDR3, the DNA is TGTGCCATCAGTGATACGACAGCCTCATCCATCCTGTTTTTT. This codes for CAISDTTASSILFF.

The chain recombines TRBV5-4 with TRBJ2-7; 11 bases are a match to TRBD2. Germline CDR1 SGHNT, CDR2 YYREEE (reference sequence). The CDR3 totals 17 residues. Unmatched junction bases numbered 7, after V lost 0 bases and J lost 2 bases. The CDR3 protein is CASSLGDLAGGTYEQYF. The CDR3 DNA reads TGTGCCAGCAGCTTGGGGGACCTAGCGGGAGGCACCTACGAGCAGTACTTC.

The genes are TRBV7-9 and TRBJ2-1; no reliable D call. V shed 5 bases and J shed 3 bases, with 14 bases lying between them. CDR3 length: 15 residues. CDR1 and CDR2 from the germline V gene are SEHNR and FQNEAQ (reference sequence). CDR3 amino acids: CASSPAARDYNEQFF. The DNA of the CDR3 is TGTGCCAGCAGCCCCGCTGCGCGAGACTACAATGAGCAGTTCTTC.

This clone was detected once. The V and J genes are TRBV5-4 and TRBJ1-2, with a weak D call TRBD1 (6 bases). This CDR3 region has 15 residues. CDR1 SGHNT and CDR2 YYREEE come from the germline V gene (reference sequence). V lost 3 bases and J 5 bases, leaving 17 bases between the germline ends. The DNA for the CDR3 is TGTGCCAGCAGCTCTATTCAGGGGAATTCGTATGGCTACACCTTC. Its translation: CASSSIQGNSYGYTF.

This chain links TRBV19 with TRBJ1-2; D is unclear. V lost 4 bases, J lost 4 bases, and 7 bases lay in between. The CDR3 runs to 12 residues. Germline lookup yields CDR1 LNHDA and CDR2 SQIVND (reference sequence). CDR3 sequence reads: CASSNPLYGYTF. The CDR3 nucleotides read TGTGCCAGTAGTAACCCCCTCTATGGCTACACCTTC.

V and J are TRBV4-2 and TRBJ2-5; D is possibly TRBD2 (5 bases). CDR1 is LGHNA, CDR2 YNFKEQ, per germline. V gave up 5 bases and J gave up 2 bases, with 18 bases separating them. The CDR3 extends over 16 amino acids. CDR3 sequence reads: CASSSSSSSGQETQYF. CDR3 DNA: TGTGCCAGCAGCTCATCGAGTTCGAGCGGACAAGAGACCCAGTACTTC.